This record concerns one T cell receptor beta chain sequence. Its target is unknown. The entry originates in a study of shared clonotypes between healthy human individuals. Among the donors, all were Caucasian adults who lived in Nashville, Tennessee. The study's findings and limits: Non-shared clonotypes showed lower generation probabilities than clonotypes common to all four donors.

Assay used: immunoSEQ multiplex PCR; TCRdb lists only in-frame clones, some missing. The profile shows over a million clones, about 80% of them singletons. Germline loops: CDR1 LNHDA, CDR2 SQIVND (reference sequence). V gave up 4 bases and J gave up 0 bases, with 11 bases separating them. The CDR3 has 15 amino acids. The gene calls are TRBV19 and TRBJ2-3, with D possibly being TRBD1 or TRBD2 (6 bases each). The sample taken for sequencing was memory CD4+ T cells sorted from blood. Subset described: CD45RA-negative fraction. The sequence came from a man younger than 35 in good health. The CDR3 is CASSSRGPSTDTQYF. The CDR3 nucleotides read TGTGCCAGTAGTAGCCGGGGGCCTAGCACAGATACGCAGTATTTT.